The 25 T cell receptor beta chains below come from one sample, sequenced in a study of blood T cells in healthy people across ages. The second PCR ran roughly 6 to 11 cycles with a sample-barcoded 5' primer and J-beta primers. TCRdb used MiXCR to reprocess the 5' RACE reads, holding one entry per CDR3 protein. The sample lists some 860,000 distinct CDR3 sequences, 45% to 70% occurring once. Sequenced material: blood. Receptors originate from a man in his forties in good health.

V and J are TRBV3-1 and TRBJ1-5; D uncertain. Trimming stripped 4 bases from V and 3 bases from J, with 16 bases between. The CDR3 totals 16 residues. Germline CDR1 reads LGHDT; CDR2 reads YNNKEL (reference sequence). This CDR3 is CASSPGSGNSNQPQHF. The CDR3, as DNA: TGTGCCAGCAGCCCAGGTTCTGGGAATTCCAATCAGCCCCAGCATTTT.

The rearrangement joins TRBV5-1 to TRBJ2-3; the D is unclear. The germline V gene encodes CDR1 SGHRS and CDR2 YFSETQ. The V and J ends lost 0 bases and 6 bases respectively, with 14 bases between them. This CDR3 comprises 15 residues. CDR3 sequence reads: CASSLGTVTTDTQYF. The CDR3 DNA reads as TGCGCCAGCAGCTTGGGCACAGTAACCACTGATACGCAGTATTTT. Based on the CDR3 plus reference TRBV5-1 and TRBJ2-3, the full variable domain is KAGVTQTPRYLIKTRGQQVTLSCSPISGHRSVSWYQQTPGQGLQFLFEYFSETQRNKGNFPGRFSGRQFSNSRSEMNVSTLELGDSALYLCASSLGTVTTDTQYFGPGTRLTVL.

The chain carries TRBV5-1 and TRBJ2-5; 8 positions agree with TRBD1. This CDR3 is 14 amino acids long. Germline CDR1 reads SGHRS; CDR2 reads YFSETQ. J was trimmed by 5 bases and V by 3 bases; bases with no gene match: 6. The CDR3 DNA reads TGCGCCAGCAGCTGGGGGACAGGCCTGGAGACCCAGTACTTC. This gives the protein CASSWGTGLETQYF.

On this clonotype itself: One end of the junction fails to match germline, which may point to a read error. V gene TRBV29-1 combines with J gene TRBJ2-6; 8 bases match TRBD1. The V gene's germline CDR1 is SQVTM and CDR2 ANQGSEA. The CDR3 runs to 13 residues. CDR3 residues: CSASPGQAPEQFF. The CDR3 DNA is TGCAGCGCTAGTCCGGGACAGGCGCCTGAGCAGTTTTTC.

In its sample, this clonotype was seen once. The gene calls are TRBV6-2 or TRBV6-3 and TRBJ2-2, with 7 bases lining up with TRBD1. This CDR3 is 17 amino acids long. Germline CDR1 MNHEY, CDR2 SVGEGT. V shed 2 bases, J shed 1 base, and the junction held 7 bases outside the gene matches. CDR3 coding DNA: TGTGCCAGCAGTTACCCCAGGGACAGATGGAACACCGGGGAGCTGTTTTTT. Translating it yields CASSYPRDRWNTGELFF.

In its sample, this clonotype was seen once. A read error may produce the germline difference seen at one junction end. This rearrangement joins TRBV11-3 to TRBJ2-3, with 7 bases matching TRBD1. Germline V gene lookup returns CDR1 SGHNT and CDR2 YENEEA. The CDR3 has 14 residues. For the CDR3, the DNA is TGTGCCAGCAGGCCCCGGGACAGCACAGATACGCGGTATTTT. Its protein is CASRPRDSTDTRYF.

This sequence joins TRBV27 and TRBJ2-1; no definite D call. The CDR3 covers 13 residues. Germline lookup yields CDR1 MNHEY and CDR2 SMNVEV (reference sequence). The V gene lost 1 base and the J gene lost 5 bases, with 6 bases spanning the gap. The CDR3 here is CASSLYRDNEQFF. For the CDR3, the DNA is TGTGCCAGCAGTTTATACAGAGACAATGAGCAGTTCTTC.

This clonotype was recorded a few times. Written as DNA, the CDR3 is TGTGCCAGCAGTCTCGTCGGGTGGGGATCCCAGTACTTC. It encodes CASSLVGWGSQYF. The V gene is TRBV27, the J gene TRBJ2-7, with unresolved D. The CDR3 sequence is 13 residues long. Germline V gene lookup returns CDR1 MNHEY and CDR2 SMNVEV (reference sequence). The germline V and J ends were trimmed by 5 bases and 10 bases, with 18 bases remaining between them.

In this sample, this clonotype turned up a few times. The chain joins TRBV29-1 to TRBJ2-5; 7 bases line up with TRBD2. The CDR3 contains 13 residues. CDR1 and CDR2 from the germline V gene are SQVTM and ANQGSEA. The CDR3 DNA follows: TGCAGTGAGGCCACGGGAGGTGGAGAGACCCAGTACTTC. Protein product: CSEATGGGETQYF.

The chain has TRBV20-1 and TRBJ2-1; the D gene could be TRBD1 or TRBD2 (5 bases each). CDR3 length: 16 amino acids. The V and J ends lost 3 bases and 2 bases respectively, with 17 bases between them. CDR1 and CDR2 from the germline V gene are DFQATT and SNEGSKA (reference sequence). DNA for the CDR3: TGCAGTGCTAGTAGTTTTGAGGGGTCTACCTACAATGAGCAGTTCTTC. It codes for CSASSFEGSTYNEQFF.

The rearrangement uses TRBV27 and TRBJ1-2; TRBD1 is a possible D gene (5 bases). The CDR3 totals 11 residues. V was trimmed by 8 bases and J by 13 bases, leaving 17 bases between them. Germline V lookup: CDR1 MNHEY, CDR2 SMNVEV (reference sequence). The chain's CDR3 is CASRRGGTVTF. The CDR3 DNA reads TGTGCCAGCCGGAGGGGAGGGACTGTCACCTTC.

V and J are TRBV12-3 or TRBV12-4 and TRBJ2-1, with D tentatively TRBD2 (6 bases). V lost 2 bases, J lost 9 bases, and 17 bases lay in between. The CDR3 is 15 amino acids. For the CDR3, the DNA is TGTGCCAGCAGTTTATTCGGGACTCCCAAGGCTGAGCAGTTCTTC. This codes for CASSLFGTPKAEQFF.

This chain connects TRBV7-2 to TRBJ2-7; tentatively, D is TRBD2 (6 bases). V dropped 5 bases and J dropped 3 bases, with 20 bases sitting between them. The germline gives CDR1 SGHTA, CDR2 FQGNSA. The CDR3 has 16 amino acids. This CDR3 is CASSRSPGSGNYEQYF. CDR3 nucleotide sequence: TGTGCCAGCAGCCGCTCGCCGGGTAGCGGAAACTACGAGCAGTACTTC. The whole variable domain, filled in from reference TRBV7-2 and TRBJ2-7, reads GAGVSQSPSNKVTEKGKDVELRCDPISGHTALYWYRQSLGQGLEFLIYFQGNSAPDKSGLPSDRFSAERTGGSVSTLTIQRTQQEDSAVYLCASSRSPGSGNYEQYFGPGTRLTVT.

The V call is TRBV4-1, the J call TRBJ2-2; unclear D gene. The CDR3 runs 18 residues. Trimming took off 0 bases at V and 0 bases at J, with 14 bases between the two ends. Germline values: CDR1 MGHRA, CDR2 YSYEKL. This chain's CDR3 is CASSQDIQITTNTGELFF. The CDR3 DNA reads as TGCGCCAGCAGCCAAGATATACAGATAACGACGAACACCGGGGAGCTGTTTTTT.

This chain's CDR3 is CASSQATEPGGYTQYF. DNA for the CDR3: TGCGCCAGCAGCCAAGCTACAGAACCCGGGGGATATACGCAGTATTTT. The J gene is TRBJ2-3, the V gene TRBV4-3, with D tentatively TRBD2 (6 bases). In germline, CDR1 is LGHNA, CDR2 YSLEER. The CDR3 totals 16 residues. Trimming stripped 1 base from V and 7 bases from J, with 18 bases between.

This sequence joins TRBV29-1 and TRBJ2-3; D unresolved. The CDR3 runs to 15 residues. From germline, CDR1 is SQVTM and CDR2 ANQGSEA. V lost 3 bases to trimming and J lost 1 base, with 14 bases between them. CDR3 sequence (DNA): TGCAGCGTTGAGAACAGCAGAACCCGCACAGATACGCAGTATTTT. Encoded protein: CSVENSRTRTDTQYF.

This rearrangement joins TRBV7-2 to TRBJ2-7, with D tentatively TRBD2 (5 bases). This CDR3 is built from 15 residues. V was pared by 1 base and J by 3 bases, with 13 bases between. Germline V gene sequence: CDR1 SGHTA, CDR2 FQGNSA. CDR3 in amino acids: CASSLVGGPNYEQYF. The CDR3 nucleotides read TGTGCCAGCAGCTTAGTCGGCGGGCCAAACTACGAGCAGTACTTC. Based on the CDR3 plus reference TRBV7-2 and TRBJ2-7, the full variable domain is GAGVSQSPSNKVTEKGKDVELRCDPISGHTALYWYRQSLGQGLEFLIYFQGNSAPDKSGLPSDRFSAERTGGSVSTLTIQRTQQEDSAVYLCASSLVGGPNYEQYFGPGTRLTVT.

This clonotype was seen only a few times. The chain links TRBV12-3 or TRBV12-4 to TRBJ2-3; tentatively, D is TRBD1 or TRBD2 (5 bases each). V shed 7 bases and J shed 6 bases, with 14 bases lying between them. The CDR3 contains 13 residues. The CDR3 loop is CASKLRAGDTQYF. CDR3 coding DNA: TGTGCCAGCAAACTCAGGGCGGGTGATACGCAGTATTTT.

This clonotype occurred a few times. The chain is built from TRBV12-3 or TRBV12-4 and TRBJ1-2, with D uncertain. The V gene lost 6 bases and the J gene lost 3 bases, with 14 bases spanning the gap. The CDR3 totals 14 residues. CDR3 in DNA: TGTGCCAGCAGCTTCGGGCCCTTGGACTATGGCTACACCTTC. This sequence encodes CASSFGPLDYGYTF.

This clonotype was detected ten times or more. The V and J genes are TRBV12-3 or TRBV12-4 and TRBJ2-5; D could derive from TRBD1 or TRBD2 (5 bases each). This CDR3 is 14 amino acids long. The V end lost 1 base, the J end lost 1 base, and 7 bases lay between the germline ends. The CDR3 nucleotides are TGTGCCAGCAGTTTAGTTGGGGGCCAAGAGACCCAGTACTTC. It is translated as CASSLVGGQETQYF.

The chain employs TRBV14 and TRBJ2-4, with 8 positions matching TRBD2. CDR1 and CDR2 from the germline V gene are SGHDN and FVKESK. This CDR3 has 18 residues. Germline trimming cut 1 base from V and 0 bases from J; bases unmatched to any gene: 8. CDR3: CASSQASGSLGAKNIQYF. In nucleotides, the CDR3 is TGTGCCAGCAGCCAAGCAAGCGGGAGTCTGGGAGCCAAAAACATTCAGTACTTC.

The chain couples TRBV7-3 to TRBJ2-1; 8 bases map to TRBD2. Germline V gives CDR1 SGHTA, CDR2 FQGTGA. This CDR3 has 15 amino acids. Unmatched junction bases numbered 7, after V lost 4 bases and J lost 5 bases. The CDR3: CASSSVGGADNEQFF. The CDR3, as DNA: TGTGCCAGCAGCTCAGTCGGGGGGGCGGACAATGAGCAGTTCTTC.

The chain couples TRBV10-3 to TRBJ2-1; D remains ambiguous. CDR3 length: 15 amino acids. Trimming pared 7 bases from V and 1 base from J, leaving 14 bases between. The germline gives CDR1 ENHRY, CDR2 SYGVKD. This chain's CDR3 is CAIIKAPGSYNEQFF. For the CDR3, the DNA is TGTGCCATCATCAAGGCTCCCGGTTCCTACAATGAGCAGTTCTTC.

The J gene is TRBJ1-2, the V gene TRBV28; D is uncertain. V lost 5 bases to trimming and J lost 9 bases, with 28 bases between them. CDR3 length: 17 residues. CDR1 is MDHEN, CDR2 SYDVKM, per germline. The CDR3 sequence: CASSTRAWVTVVNRYTF. The CDR3 DNA reads TGTGCCAGCAGTACCCGAGCGTGGGTCACTGTGGTTAATCGCTACACCTTC.

This clonotype was detected a few times. The J gene is TRBJ2-7, the V gene TRBV7-9; a weak D match, TRBD1 (6 bases). The ends were cut back, 4 bases at V and 2 bases at J, with 12 bases in the middle. This CDR3 has 14 residues. CDR1 and CDR2 from the germline V gene are SEHNR and FQNEAQ (reference sequence). The CDR3 DNA reads as TGTGCCAGCAGCTATCCGGGACATACCTACGAGCAGTACTTC. Translated, it gives CASSYPGHTYEQYF. Full variable domain (remainder filled in from reference TRBV7-9 and TRBJ2-7): DTGVSQNPRHKITKRGQNVTFRCDPISEHNRLYWYRQTLGQGPEFLTYFQNEAQLEKSRLLSDRFSAERPKGSFSTLEIQRTEQGDSAMYLCASSYPGHTYEQYFGPGTRLTVT.